The T cell receptor beta chain under discussion was sequenced for a study of T cell repertoires in ileal Crohn's disease. Study-wide background: About half received postoperative treatment, some ten with thiopurines and under 20 anti-TNF. Study-wide points: Compared with non-smokers, active smokers at surgery showed more clonal expansions.

The method was immunoSEQ multiplex PCR; TCRdb's version includes in-frame clones alone and lacks a portion of them. The repertoire holds under 8,500 clones, with 83% as singletons. The CDR3 length is 13 residues. The V end lost 2 bases, the J end lost 5 bases, and 8 bases lay between the germline ends. Germline V lookup: CDR1 SGHRS, CDR2 YFSETQ. Comment on this clone: No antigen is known for it.

This sequence was found in an adult with Crohn's disease. The sample comprised ileal tissue. This chain connects TRBV5-1 to TRBJ1-5; a possible D gene is TRBD1 (5 bases). In DNA form, the CDR3 reads TGCGCCAGCAGCTTACGGGGGGATCAGCCCCAGCATTTT. Its translation: CASSLRGDQPQHF. Full variable domain (missing parts from reference TRBV5-1 and TRBJ1-5): KAGVTQTPRYLIKTRGQQVTLSCSPISGHRSVSWYQQTPGQGLQFLFEYFSETQRNKGNFPGRFSGRQFSNSRSEMNVSTLELGDSALYLCASSLRGDQPQHFGDGTRLSIL.